The sequence of this T cell receptor beta chain was determined in a study of T-cell memory formation after mild COVID-19. Regarding the study as a whole: Mainly in CM and EM were contracting CD4+ clones; CD8+ were in EMRA.

Each CDR3 protein gets one entry after TCRdb re-called the 5' RACE reads with MiXCR. The sample contains 500,000 to 550,000 distinct CDR3 sequences, just over 20% of which appear only once. V shed 2 bases and J shed 6 bases, with 4 bases lying between them. This CDR3 spans 11 amino acids. Per the germline V gene, CDR1 is MNHEY and CDR2 is SVGAGI. This clonotype was observed a few times. Its matching antigen is unknown. The chain carries TRBV6-5 and TRBJ1-1, with unresolved D. Sample: PBMCs or a T cell subset sorted from them (not recorded which). This clonotype originated in an adult woman who had mild COVID-19 (a few samples of this study predate the infection). Cell type and time point are not known. The CDR3 sequence: CASSYGAEAFF. The CDR3 coding sequence is TGTGCCAGCAGTTACGGGGCTGAAGCTTTCTTT.